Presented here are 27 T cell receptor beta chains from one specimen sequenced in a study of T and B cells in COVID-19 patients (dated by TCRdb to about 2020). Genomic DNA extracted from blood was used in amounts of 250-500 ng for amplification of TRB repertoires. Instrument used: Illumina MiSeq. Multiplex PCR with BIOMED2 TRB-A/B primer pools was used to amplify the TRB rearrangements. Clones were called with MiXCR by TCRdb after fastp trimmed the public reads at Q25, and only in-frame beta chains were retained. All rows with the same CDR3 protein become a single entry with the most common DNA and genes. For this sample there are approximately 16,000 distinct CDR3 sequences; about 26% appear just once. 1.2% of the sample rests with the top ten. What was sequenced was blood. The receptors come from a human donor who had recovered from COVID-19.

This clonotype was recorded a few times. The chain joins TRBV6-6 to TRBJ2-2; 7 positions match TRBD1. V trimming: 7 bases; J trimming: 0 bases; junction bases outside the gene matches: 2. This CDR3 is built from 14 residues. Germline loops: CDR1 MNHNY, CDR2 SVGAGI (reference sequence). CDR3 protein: CASKTGPNTGELFF. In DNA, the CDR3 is TGTGCCAGCAAGACAGGGCCGAACACCGGGGAGCTGTTTTTT.

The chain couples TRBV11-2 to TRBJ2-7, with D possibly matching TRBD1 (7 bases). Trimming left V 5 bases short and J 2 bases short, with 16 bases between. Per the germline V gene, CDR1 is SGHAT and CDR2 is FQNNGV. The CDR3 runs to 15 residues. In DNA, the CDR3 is TGTGCCAGCAGCCACGCGGGGACAGACCCCTACGAGCAGTACTTC. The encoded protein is CASSHAGTDPYEQYF. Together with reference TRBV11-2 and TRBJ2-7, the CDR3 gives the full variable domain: EAGVAQSPRYKIIEKRQSVAFWCNPISGHATLYWYQQILGQGPKLLIQFQNNGVVDDSQLPKDRFSAERLKGVDSTLKIQPAKLEDSAVYLCASSHAGTDPYEQYFGPGTRLTVT.

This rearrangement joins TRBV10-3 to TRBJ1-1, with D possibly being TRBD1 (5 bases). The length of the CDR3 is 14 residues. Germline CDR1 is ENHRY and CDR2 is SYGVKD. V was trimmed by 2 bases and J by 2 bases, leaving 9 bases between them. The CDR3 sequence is CAISEARGNTEAFF. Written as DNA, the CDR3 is TGTGCCATCAGTGAGGCAAGGGGAAACACTGAAGCTTTCTTT.

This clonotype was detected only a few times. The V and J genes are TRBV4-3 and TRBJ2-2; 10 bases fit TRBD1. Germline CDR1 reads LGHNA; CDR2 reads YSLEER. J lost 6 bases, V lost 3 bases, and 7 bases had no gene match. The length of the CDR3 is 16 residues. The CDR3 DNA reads TGCGCCAGCAGCCAGGGGACAGGGGTGTATGCCGGGGAGCTGTTTTTT. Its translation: CASSQGTGVYAGELFF.

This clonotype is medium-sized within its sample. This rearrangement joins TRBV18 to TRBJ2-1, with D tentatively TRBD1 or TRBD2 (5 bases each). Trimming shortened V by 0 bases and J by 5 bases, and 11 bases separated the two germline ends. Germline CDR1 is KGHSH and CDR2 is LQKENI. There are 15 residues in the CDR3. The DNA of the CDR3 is TGTGCCAGCTCACCACCGCTCCGAGGGGACAATGAGCAGTTCTTC. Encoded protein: CASSPPLRGDNEQFF.

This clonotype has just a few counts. The CDR3, as DNA: TGTGCCAGCAGTTCCTCCCCCCCGACAGGGTGGAGCAATCAGCCCCAGCATTTT. It yields the protein CASSSSPPTGWSNQPQHF. The rearrangement uses TRBV6-5 and TRBJ1-5; 7 positions match TRBD1. The V segment lost 4 bases and the J segment 1 base; nucleotides outside the gene matches: 13. Germline-derived CDR1 and CDR2 are MNHEY and SVGAGI. The CDR3 length is 18 residues.

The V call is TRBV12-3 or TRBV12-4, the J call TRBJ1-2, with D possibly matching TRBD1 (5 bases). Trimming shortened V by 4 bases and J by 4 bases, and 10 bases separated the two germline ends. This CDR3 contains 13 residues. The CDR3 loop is CASSSRGGYGYTF. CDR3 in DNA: TGTGCCAGCAGTTCCCGGGGGGGCTATGGCTACACCTTC.

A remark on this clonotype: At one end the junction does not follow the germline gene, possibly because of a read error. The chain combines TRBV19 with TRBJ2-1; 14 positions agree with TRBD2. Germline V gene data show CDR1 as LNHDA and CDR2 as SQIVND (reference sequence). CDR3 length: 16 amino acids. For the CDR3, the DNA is TGTGCCAGTAGGTTAGGACTAGCGGGGGGCTACAATGAGCAGCTCTTC. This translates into CASRLGLAGGYNEQLF. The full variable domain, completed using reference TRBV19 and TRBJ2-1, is DGGITQSPKYLFRKEGQNVTLSCEQNLNHDAMYWYRQDPGQGLRLIYYSQIVNDFQKGDIAEGYSVSREKKESFPLTVTSAQKNPTAFYLCASRLGLAGGYNEQLFGPGTRLTVL.

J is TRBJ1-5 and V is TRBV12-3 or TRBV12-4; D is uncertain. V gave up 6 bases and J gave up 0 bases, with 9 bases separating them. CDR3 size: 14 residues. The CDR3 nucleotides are TGTGCCAGCAGGGCGGGAGTTAGCAATCAGCCCCAGCATTTT. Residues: CASRAGVSNQPQHF.

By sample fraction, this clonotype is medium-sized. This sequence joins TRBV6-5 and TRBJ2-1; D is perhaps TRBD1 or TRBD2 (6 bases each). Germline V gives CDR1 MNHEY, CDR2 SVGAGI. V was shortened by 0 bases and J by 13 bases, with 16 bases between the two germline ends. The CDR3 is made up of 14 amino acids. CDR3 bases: TGTGCCAGCAGTTACTCGTCCCGGGGGCAGGGCCAGTTCTTC. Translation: CASSYSSRGQGQFF.

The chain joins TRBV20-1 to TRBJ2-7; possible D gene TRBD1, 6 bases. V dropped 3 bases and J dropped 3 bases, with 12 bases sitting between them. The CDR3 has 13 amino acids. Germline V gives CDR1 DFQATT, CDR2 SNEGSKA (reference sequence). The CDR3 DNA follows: TGCAGTGCTAGTGTAGGGGGTTTCTACGAGCAGTACTTC. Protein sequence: CSASVGGFYEQYF.

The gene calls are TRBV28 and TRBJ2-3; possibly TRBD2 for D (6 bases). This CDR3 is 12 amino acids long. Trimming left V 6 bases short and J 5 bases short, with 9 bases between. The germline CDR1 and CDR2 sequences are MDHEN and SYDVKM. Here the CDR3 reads CASRGTVDTQYF. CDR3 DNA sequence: TGTGCCAGCAGGGGGACTGTAGATACGCAGTATTTT.

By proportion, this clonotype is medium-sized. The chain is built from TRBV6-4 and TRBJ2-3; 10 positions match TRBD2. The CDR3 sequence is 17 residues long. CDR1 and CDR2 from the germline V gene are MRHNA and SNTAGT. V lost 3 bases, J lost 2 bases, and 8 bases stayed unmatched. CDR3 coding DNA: TGTGCCAGCAGTGAAGGAGTAGCGGGGGGCAACACAGATACGCAGTATTTT. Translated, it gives CASSEGVAGGNTDTQYF.

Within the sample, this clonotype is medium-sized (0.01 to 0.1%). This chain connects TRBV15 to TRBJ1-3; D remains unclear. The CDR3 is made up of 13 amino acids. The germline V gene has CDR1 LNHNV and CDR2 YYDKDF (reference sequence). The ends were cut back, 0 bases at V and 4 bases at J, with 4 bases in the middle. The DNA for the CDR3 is TGTGCCACCAGCAGAGATAAGGGAAACACCATATATTTT. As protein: CATSRDKGNTIYF.

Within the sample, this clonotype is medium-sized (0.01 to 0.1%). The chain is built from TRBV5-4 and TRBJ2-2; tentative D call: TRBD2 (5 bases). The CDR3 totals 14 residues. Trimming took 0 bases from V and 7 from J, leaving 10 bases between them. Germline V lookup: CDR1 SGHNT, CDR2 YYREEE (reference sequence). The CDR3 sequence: CASSLGTAGGELFF. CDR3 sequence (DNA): TGTGCCAGCAGCTTGGGGACGGCGGGCGGGGAGCTGTTTTTT.

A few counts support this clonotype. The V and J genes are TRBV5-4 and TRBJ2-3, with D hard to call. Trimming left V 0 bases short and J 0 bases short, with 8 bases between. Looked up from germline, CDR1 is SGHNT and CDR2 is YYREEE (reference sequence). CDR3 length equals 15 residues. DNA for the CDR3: TGTGCCAGCAGCTTGGGGGATCCTAGCACAGATACGCAGTATTTT. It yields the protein CASSLGDPSTDTQYF. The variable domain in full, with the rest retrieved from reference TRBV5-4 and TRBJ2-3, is ETGVTQSPTHLIKTRGQQVTLRCSSQSGHNTVSWYQQALGQGPQFIFQYYREEENGRGNFPPRFSGLQFPNYSSELNVNALELDDSALYLCASSLGDPSTDTQYFGPGTRLTVL.

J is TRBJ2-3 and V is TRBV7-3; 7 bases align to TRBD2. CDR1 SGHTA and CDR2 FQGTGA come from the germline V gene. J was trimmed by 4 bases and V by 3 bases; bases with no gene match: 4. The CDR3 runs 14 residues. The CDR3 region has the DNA TGTGCCAGCAGCTTGGGAGGGTCTGCAGATACGCAGTATTTT. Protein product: CASSLGGSADTQYF. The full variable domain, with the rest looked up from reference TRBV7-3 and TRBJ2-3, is GAGVSQTPSNKVTEKGKYVELRCDPISGHTALYWYRQSLGQGPEFLIYFQGTGAADDSGLPNDRFFAVRPEGSVSTLKIQRTERGDSAVYLCASSLGGSADTQYFGPGTRLTVL.

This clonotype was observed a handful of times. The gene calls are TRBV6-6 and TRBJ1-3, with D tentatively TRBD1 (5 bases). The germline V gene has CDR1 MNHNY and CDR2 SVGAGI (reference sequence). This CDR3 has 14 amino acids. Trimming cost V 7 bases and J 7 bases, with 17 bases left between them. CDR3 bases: TGTGCCAGCATGCGGCAGCTTAGGGGCAACACCATATATTTT. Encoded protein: CASMRQLRGNTIYF.

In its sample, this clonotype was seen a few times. The DNA of the CDR3 is TGTGCCAGCTCACCAGCAGGGTCGACCAAAAACATTCAGTACTTC. Protein product: CASSPAGSTKNIQYF. The rearrangement joins TRBV18 to TRBJ2-4; possible D gene TRBD1, 5 bases. This CDR3 contains 15 residues. The V and J ends lost 2 bases and 2 bases respectively, with 10 bases between them. CDR1 KGHSH and CDR2 LQKENI come from the germline V gene.

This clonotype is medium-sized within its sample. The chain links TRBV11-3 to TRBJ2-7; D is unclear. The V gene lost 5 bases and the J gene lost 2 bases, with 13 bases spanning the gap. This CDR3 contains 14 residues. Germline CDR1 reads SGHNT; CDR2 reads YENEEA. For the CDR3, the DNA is TGTGCCAGCAGCCTTCTGGGCAGACCCTACGAGCAGTACTTC. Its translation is CASSLLGRPYEQYF.

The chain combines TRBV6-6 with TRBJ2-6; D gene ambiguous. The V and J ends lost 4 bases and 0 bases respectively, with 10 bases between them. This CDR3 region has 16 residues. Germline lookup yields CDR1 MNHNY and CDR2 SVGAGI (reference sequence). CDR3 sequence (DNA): TGTGCCAGCAGTTCTGTCCGGGTCTCTGGGGCCAACGTCCTGACTTTC. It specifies CASSSVRVSGANVLTF.

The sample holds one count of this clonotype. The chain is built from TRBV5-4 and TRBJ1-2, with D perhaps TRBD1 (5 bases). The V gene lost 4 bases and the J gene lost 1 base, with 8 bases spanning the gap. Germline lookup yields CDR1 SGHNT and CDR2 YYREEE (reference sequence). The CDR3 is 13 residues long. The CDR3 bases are TGTGCCAGCAGCGGTGGGGGTAACTATGGCTACACCTTC. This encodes CASSGGGNYGYTF.

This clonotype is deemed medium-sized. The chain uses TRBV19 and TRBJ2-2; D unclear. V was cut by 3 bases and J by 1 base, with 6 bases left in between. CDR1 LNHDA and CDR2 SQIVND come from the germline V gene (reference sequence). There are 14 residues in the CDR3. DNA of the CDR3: TGTGCCAGTAGTATCTCCAGGAACACCGGGGAGCTGTTTTTT. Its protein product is CASSISRNTGELFF.

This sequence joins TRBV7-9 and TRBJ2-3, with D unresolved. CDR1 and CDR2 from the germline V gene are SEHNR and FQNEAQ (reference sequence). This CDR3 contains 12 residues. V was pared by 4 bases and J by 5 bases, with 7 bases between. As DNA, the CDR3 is TGTGCCAGCAGCTCCCCTGGAGATACGCAGTATTTT. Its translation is CASSSPGDTQYF.

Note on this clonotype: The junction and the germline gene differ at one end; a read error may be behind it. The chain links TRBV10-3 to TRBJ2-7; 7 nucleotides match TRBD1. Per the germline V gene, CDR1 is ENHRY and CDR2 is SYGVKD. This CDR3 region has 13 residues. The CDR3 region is CASSTGTVNEQYF. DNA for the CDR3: TGCGCCAGCAGTACTGGGACAGTCAACGAGCAGTACTTC.

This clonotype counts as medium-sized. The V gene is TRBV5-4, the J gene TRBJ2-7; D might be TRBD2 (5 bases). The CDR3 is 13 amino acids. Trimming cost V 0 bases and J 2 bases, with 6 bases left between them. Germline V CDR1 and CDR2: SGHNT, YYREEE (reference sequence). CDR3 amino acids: CASSLVGTYEQYF. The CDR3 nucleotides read TGTGCCAGCAGCTTGGTCGGGACCTACGAGCAGTACTTC.

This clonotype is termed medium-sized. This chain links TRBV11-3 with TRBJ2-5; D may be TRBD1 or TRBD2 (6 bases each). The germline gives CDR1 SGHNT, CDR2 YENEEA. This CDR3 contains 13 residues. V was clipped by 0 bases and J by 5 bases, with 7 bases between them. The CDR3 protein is CASSLDGGETQYF. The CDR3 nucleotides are TGTGCCAGCAGCTTAGACGGGGGCGAGACCCAGTACTTC. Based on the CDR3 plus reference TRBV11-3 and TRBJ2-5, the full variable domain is EAGVVQSPRYKIIEKKQPVAFWCNPISGHNTLYWYLQNLGQGPELLIRYENEEAVDDSQLPKDRFSAERLKGVDSTLKIQPAELGDSAVYLCASSLDGGETQYFGPGTRLLVL.